These T cell receptor beta chains were read from a single sample in a study of T cells after yellow fever vaccination. Each CDR3 protein gets one entry after TCRdb re-called the 5' RACE reads with MiXCR. Here the sample spans hundreds of thousands of distinct CDR3 sequences, roughly 8.7% being singletons. The specimen was PBMCs, collected on the day of the first yellow fever vaccination. The receptors shown here come from a man aged 18 to 30 who received the YFV17D yellow fever vaccine. CDR3s include the opening cysteine and the closing phenylalanine or tryptophan. D genes are given only for firm matches. Some rows have no size entry. The others give once, few or many, or a class for an expanded clone.

D gene: -; V gene: TRBV4-1; clone size: -; J gene: TRBJ1-1; CDR3 DNA: TGCGCCAGCAGCCAAGTTGAGGCACAGGAGCTCCTCTACACTGAAGCTTTCTTT; CDR3 protein: CASSQVEAQELLYTEAFF
D gene: -; V gene: TRBV6-2/TRBV6-3; clone size: many; J gene: TRBJ2-7; CDR3 DNA: TGTGCCAGCAGTTACTCACAGGACTACGAGCAGTACTTC; CDR3 protein: CASSYSQDYEQYF
D gene: TRBD1; V gene: TRBV5-1; clone size: few; J gene: TRBJ1-6; CDR3 DNA: TGCGCCAGCAGCCCGAAGGGGACAGGGGCCTCACCCCTCCACTTT; CDR3 protein: CASSPKGTGASPLHF
D gene: -; V gene: TRBV2; clone size: -; J gene: TRBJ1-1; CDR3 DNA: TGTGCCAGCAGTGAGCACAGCCTTAAAGCTTTCTTT; CDR3 protein: CASSEHSLKAFF
D gene: TRBD2; V gene: TRBV12-3/TRBV12-4; clone size: few; J gene: TRBJ2-7; CDR3 DNA: TGTGCCAGCAGTCACAGCGGGGGGGCCTGGGAGCAGTACTTC; CDR3 protein: CASSHSGGAWEQYF
D gene: TRBD2; V gene: TRBV12-3/TRBV12-4; clone size: -; J gene: TRBJ2-3; CDR3 DNA: TGTGCCAGCAGTTCAGCAGCGGGGGGTTGGGCAGATACGCAGTATTTT; CDR3 protein: CASSSAAGGWADTQYF
D gene: TRBD2; V gene: TRBV6-1; clone size: -; J gene: TRBJ2-2; CDR3 DNA: TGTGCCAGCAGACCTCCGGGACTAGCGATCACCGGGGAGCTGTTTTTT; CDR3 protein: CASRPPGLAITGELFF
D gene: -; V gene: TRBV3-1; clone size: many; J gene: TRBJ2-1; CDR3 DNA: TGTGCCAGCAGCCAAGTGGGGACCACCCAGAAGCAGTTCTTC; CDR3 protein: CASSQVGTTQKQFF
D gene: -; V gene: TRBV2; clone size: -; J gene: TRBJ2-3; CDR3 DNA: TGTGCCAGCGCGACACGGTACACAGATACGCAGTATTTT; CDR3 protein: CASATRYTDTQYF
D gene: -; V gene: TRBV4-1; clone size: few; J gene: TRBJ1-2; CDR3 DNA: TGCGCCAGCAGCCCCCTCAGGACGGATTATGGCTACACCTTC; CDR3 protein: CASSPLRTDYGYTF
D gene: -; V gene: TRBV5-6; clone size: -; J gene: TRBJ1-1; CDR3 DNA: TGTGCCAGCAGCTTCGCTAGACACTGGAACACTGAAGCTTTCTTT; CDR3 protein: CASSFARHWNTEAFF
D gene: -; V gene: TRBV20-1; clone size: -; J gene: TRBJ2-2; CDR3 DNA: TGCAGTGCTAGTGGGGGGCTTAGCACCGGGGAGCTGTTTTTT; CDR3 protein: CSASGGLSTGELFF
D gene: -; V gene: TRBV20-1; clone size: many; J gene: TRBJ1-1; CDR3 DNA: TGCAGTGCTAGTTGGGCAGGGATATACATGAACACTGAAGCTTTCTTT; CDR3 protein: CSASWAGIYMNTEAFF
D gene: TRBD2; V gene: TRBV5-1; clone size: few; J gene: TRBJ2-3; CDR3 DNA: TGCGCCAGCAGCTCGCTGACTAGCGGATTCACAGATACGCAGTATTTT; CDR3 protein: CASSSLTSGFTDTQYF
D gene: TRBD2; V gene: TRBV7-2; clone size: few; J gene: TRBJ2-2; CDR3 DNA: TGTGCCAGCAGCTTAGGGACTAGCCCCGGGGAGCTGTTTTTT; CDR3 protein: CASSLGTSPGELFF
D gene: -; V gene: TRBV7-9; clone size: -; J gene: TRBJ1-2; CDR3 DNA: TGTGCCAGCAGCAACTATGGCTACACCTTC; CDR3 protein: CASSNYGYTF
D gene: TRBD2; V gene: TRBV12-3/TRBV12-4; clone size: -; J gene: TRBJ2-3; CDR3 DNA: TGTGCCAGCAGTTTATTAGCGGGGGGCGGAGATACGCAGTATTTT; CDR3 protein: CASSLLAGGGDTQYF
D gene: -; V gene: TRBV4-1; clone size: many; J gene: TRBJ1-3; CDR3 DNA: TGCGCCAGCAGCGATAACAGGGTACCTGGAAACACCATATATTTT; CDR3 protein: CASSDNRVPGNTIYF